Listed here are 20 T cell receptor beta chains from one sample, sequenced in a study of shared clonotypes between healthy human individuals. Method: immunoSEQ multiplex PCR; TCRdb's copy keeps in-frame clones and lacks some. The top ten clones hold around 0.14% of a sample with 2,500,000 or so clones, around 94% of them seen once. Sequencing input: naive CD4+ T cells sorted from blood. As for subset: CD45RA+ positively selected. The receptor set was obtained from a young man in good health.

The chain links TRBV7-2 to TRBJ2-7, with D possibly matching TRBD2 (6 bases). CDR3 length equals 15 residues. The ends were cut back, 5 bases at V and 0 bases at J, with 14 bases in the middle. CDR1 and CDR2 (germline): SGHTA, FQGNSA. Written as DNA, the CDR3 is TGTGCCAGCAGCCTAGTGGGGGGAGTCTCCTACGAGCAGTACTTC. This gives the protein CASSLVGGVSYEQYF.

Only a few counts were recorded for this clone. J is TRBJ2-7 and V is TRBV6-1; the match to TRBD2 covers 8 bases. CDR1 is MNHNS and CDR2 is SASEGT in the germline V gene. V was clipped by 3 bases and J by 3 bases; unmatched bases: 22. The CDR3 is 20 amino acids. The CDR3 here is CASSDPTGINILAGHYEQYF. The DNA for the CDR3 is TGTGCCAGCAGTGATCCTACCGGGATTAACATTCTAGCGGGCCACTACGAGCAGTACTTC.

The CDR3 DNA follows: TGTGCCAGCAGCGTAAAACCAGGCCTCAGCACAGATACGCAGTATTTT. Encoded protein: CASSVKPGLSTDTQYF. The chain combines TRBV9 with TRBJ2-3; no definite D call. CDR1 SGDLS and CDR2 YYNGEE come from the germline V gene. Trimming took 1 base from V and 0 from J, leaving 12 bases between them. The CDR3 is 16 residues long.

V and J are TRBV15 and TRBJ2-5; 8 positions agree with TRBD2. Trimming took 3 bases from V and 5 from J; bases not matched to a gene: 11. This CDR3 contains 16 residues. The germline V gene encodes CDR1 LNHNV and CDR2 YYDKDF (reference sequence). Here the CDR3 reads CATSRAGGGVSETQYF. The CDR3 nucleotides read TGTGCCACCAGCAGGGCGGGGGGTGGAGTATCGGAGACCCAGTACTTC.

The chain recombines TRBV7-9 with TRBJ2-5; D call uncertain. CDR1 and CDR2 from the germline V gene are SEHNR and FQNEAQ (reference sequence). With 0 bases removed from V and 5 bases from J, the gap between germline ends came to 10 bases. The CDR3 has 14 amino acids. The CDR3 nucleotides are TGTGCCAGCAGCTTAGCGAGGCCCTCGGAGACCCAGTACTTC. Its protein is CASSLARPSETQYF.

V gene TRBV29-1 combines with J gene TRBJ2-1, with D unresolved. Trimming left V 5 bases short and J 0 bases short, with 11 bases between. This CDR3 contains 14 residues. Germline CDR1 is SQVTM and CDR2 is ANQGSEA. This CDR3 is CSVSAPSSYNEQFF. The CDR3 DNA sequence: TGCAGCGTTAGCGCCCCTAGCTCCTACAATGAGCAGTTCTTC.

The chain recombines TRBV1 with TRBJ2-3; the table assigns TRBD2, which was not confirmed against the DNA. TRBV1 is assigned pseudogene status. The CDR3 contains 16 residues. CDR3 residues: CTSSQDRGRGTDTQYF. CDR3 coding DNA: TGCACCAGCAGCCAAGATCGCGGGAGGGGCACAGATACGCAGTATTTT.

This clone is a singleton in its sample. The V call is TRBV2, the J call TRBJ2-7; the D gene is possibly TRBD1 (6 bases). Trimming took off 4 bases at V and 5 bases at J, with 18 bases between the two ends. The CDR3 spans 15 residues. Germline values: CDR1 SNHLY, CDR2 FYNNEI. The CDR3 loop reads CASSVEQGTVHEQYF. In nucleotides, the CDR3 is TGTGCCAGCAGTGTGGAGCAGGGGACCGTCCACGAGCAGTACTTC.

About this clone itself: In the same sample, other DNA sequences code for this CDR3. The chain employs TRBV5-1 and TRBJ2-7, with no clear D. The CDR3 is made up of 13 amino acids. Germline CDR1 is SGHRS and CDR2 is YFSETQ. V dropped 0 bases and J dropped 6 bases, with 10 bases sitting between them. CDR3 coding DNA: TGCGCCAGCAGCTTGGGTGGGTTAGGCGAGCAGTACTTC. This sequence encodes CASSLGGLGEQYF.

The rearrangement joins TRBV6-5 to TRBJ1-1, with D unclear. V was clipped by 2 bases and J by 4 bases, with 5 bases between them. This CDR3 comprises 12 residues. From germline, CDR1 is MNHEY and CDR2 SVGAGI. The CDR3 DNA reads TGTGCCAGCAGTTACGAGGTCACTGAAGCTTTCTTT. Protein product: CASSYEVTEAFF.

This clone has only one observation. The V call is TRBV6-1, the J call TRBJ2-2; 9 bases match TRBD2. V lost 6 bases, J lost 4 bases, and 3 bases stayed unmatched. Germline V gives CDR1 MNHNS, CDR2 SASEGT. The CDR3 extends over 14 amino acids. CDR3 in amino acids: CASRTSGLTGELFF. The CDR3 DNA reads TGTGCCAGCAGGACTAGCGGACTCACCGGGGAGCTGTTTTTT.

The chain uses TRBV5-1 and TRBJ2-6, with a possible D match to TRBD2 (6 bases). The CDR3 is 18 amino acids. The V gene lost 7 bases and the J gene lost 0 bases, with 20 bases spanning the gap. Germline-derived CDR1 and CDR2 are SGHRS and YFSETQ. The CDR3 sequence: CASAPRGTVRSGANVLTF. CDR3 nucleotide sequence: TGCGCCAGCGCTCCTCGGGGGACCGTTCGCTCTGGGGCCAACGTCCTGACTTTC. Variable domain in full (rest from reference TRBV5-1 and TRBJ2-6): KAGVTQTPRYLIKTRGQQVTLSCSPISGHRSVSWYQQTPGQGLQFLFEYFSETQRNKGNFPGRFSGRQFSNSRSEMNVSTLELGDSALYLCASAPRGTVRSGANVLTFGAGSRLTVL.

The chain recombines TRBV30 with TRBJ1-4, with unresolved D. Germline CDR1 and CDR2: GTSNPN and SVGIG (reference sequence). CDR3 length: 13 residues. Trimming pared 2 bases from V and 4 bases from J, leaving 8 bases between. The DNA of the CDR3 is TGTGCCTGGAGTCAAAGGATTAATGAAAAACTGTTTTTT. Protein sequence: CAWSQRINEKLFF.

J is TRBJ2-7 and V is TRBV6-5; 8 nucleotides agree with TRBD1. The CDR3 is 14 residues long. The trim removed 7 bases at V and 5 bases at J, leaving 10 bases unmatched. Germline values: CDR1 MNHEY, CDR2 SVGAGI. The CDR3 loop is CASKTGGTSHEQYF. Written as DNA, the CDR3 is TGTGCCAGCAAAACAGGGGGAACTAGCCACGAGCAGTACTTC.

The V call is TRBV6-6, the J call TRBJ2-2; no clear D. The CDR3 is made up of 14 amino acids. V gave up 10 bases and J gave up 4 bases, with 16 bases separating them. Germline CDR1 MNHNY, CDR2 SVGAGI (reference sequence). In DNA, the CDR3 is TGTGCCACCTCCCCCTATGCCTCCACCGGGGAGCTGTTTTTT. Translation: CATSPYASTGELFF.

The chain links TRBV19 to TRBJ1-5; D perhaps matches TRBD1 (5 bases). The CDR3 runs to 15 residues. The V end was cut by 3 bases, the J end by 7 bases, with 16 bases between. Germline V gives CDR1 LNHDA, CDR2 SQIVND (reference sequence). In DNA form, the CDR3 reads TGTGCCAGTAGTATTGGAGGGACCCCCCAACAGCCCCAGCATTTT. Translation gives CASSIGGTPQQPQHF. Complete variable domain (other parts from reference TRBV19 and TRBJ1-5): DGGITQSPKYLFRKEGQNVTLSCEQNLNHDAMYWYRQDPGQGLRLIYYSQIVNDFQKGDIAEGYSVSREKKESFPLTVTSAQKNPTAFYLCASSIGGTPQQPQHFGDGTRLSIL.

This clone appeared once. The chain is built from TRBV18 and TRBJ1-3, with TRBD1 matching over 7 bases. The CDR3 runs 17 residues. Looked up from germline, CDR1 is KGHSH and CDR2 is LQKENI. V gave up 3 bases and J gave up 0 bases; unmatched junction bases: 8. The CDR3 is CASSPRGTDLSGNTIYF. CDR3 sequence (DNA): TGTGCCAGCTCACCCCGAGGGACAGACCTCTCTGGAAACACCATATATTTT.

The rearrangement uses TRBV7-2 and TRBJ1-3, with D uncertain. V lost 1 base and J 2 bases, leaving 9 bases between the germline ends. Germline-derived CDR1 and CDR2 are SGHTA and FQGNSA. The CDR3 runs to 15 residues. The CDR3 spells CASSLVWYPGNTIYF. CDR3 in DNA: TGTGCCAGCAGCTTAGTGTGGTACCCTGGAAACACCATATATTTT.

V is TRBV20-1 and J is TRBJ2-7; D ambiguous. The V and J ends lost 2 bases and 6 bases respectively, with 8 bases between them. Germline V gene lookup returns CDR1 DFQATT and CDR2 SNEGSKA (reference sequence). This CDR3 contains 11 residues. CDR3 in amino acids: CSARKTGEQYF. The CDR3 bases are TGCAGTGCTAGAAAGACCGGCGAGCAGTACTTC.

The chain uses TRBV6-6 and TRBJ2-5, with 7 bases aligning to TRBD2. The V gene's germline CDR1 is MNHNY and CDR2 SVGAGI (reference sequence). This CDR3 region has 13 residues. The V gene end was trimmed by 7 bases and the J gene end by 2 bases; junction bases not matched to a gene: 4. CDR3 DNA: TGTGCCAGCAAATGGGGGGGTCAAGAGACCCAGTACTTC. It specifies CASKWGGQETQYF.